The 26 T cell receptor beta chains below all came from one sample that was sequenced in a study of T cell responses to AZD1222 COVID-19 vaccine. The assay was immunoSEQ multiplex PCR, and TCRdb's table has in-frame clones only and misses some. The sample carries 95,000 to 110,000 clones, approximately 88% recorded once. The sequencing here drew on peripheral blood, taken on day 0 of AZD1222 vaccination. The receptors shown here come from an adult in good health.

This chain joins TRBV5-4 and TRBJ2-5; 7 bases line up with TRBD2. The CDR3 has 15 residues. Germline CDR1 and CDR2: SGHNT and YYREEE (reference sequence). V lost 1 base, J lost 5 bases, and 8 bases stayed unmatched. The DNA for the CDR3 is TGTGCCAGCAGCTTGTGGGGGAGGGGCAGGGAGACCCAGTACTTC. It specifies CASSLWGRGRETQYF.

The J gene is TRBJ1-5, the V gene TRBV6-5; TRBD1 aligns across 8 bases. V lost 7 bases and J lost 2; bases outside the gene matches: 4. CDR3 size: 14 residues. Per the germline V gene, CDR1 is MNHEY and CDR2 is SVGAGI. The CDR3 region is CASKATGGNQPQHF. DNA for the CDR3: TGTGCCAGCAAGGCGACAGGGGGCAATCAGCCCCAGCATTTT.

The chain recombines TRBV4-3 with TRBJ1-4; 9 bases align to TRBD1. The J segment lost 4 bases and the V segment lost 1 base, leaving 1 base of the junction unmatched. There are 15 residues in the CDR3. Germline V gives CDR1 LGHNA, CDR2 YSLEER. CDR3: CASSQGDRDNEKLFF. The CDR3 DNA follows: TGCGCCAGCAGCCAAGGGGACAGGGATAATGAAAAACTGTTTTTT.

V is TRBV18 and J is TRBJ1-4; 7 bases fit TRBD1. The CDR3 spans 16 residues. The junction had 7 bases not matched to a gene; V was cut back by 3 bases and J by 3 bases. The germline V gene has CDR1 KGHSH and CDR2 LQKENI. The CDR3 DNA reads TGTGCCAGCTCACCTGACAGGGATAGAGCTAATGAAAAACTGTTTTTT. It specifies CASSPDRDRANEKLFF.

The V gene is TRBV7-2, the J gene TRBJ2-7, with a tentative D call TRBD1 (5 bases). Trimming pared 2 bases from V and 8 bases from J, leaving 10 bases between. In germline, CDR1 is SGHTA, CDR2 FQGNSA. The length of the CDR3 is 12 residues. The chain's CDR3 is CASSLMGQKQYF. The CDR3 region has the DNA TGTGCCAGCAGCTTAATGGGGCAAAAGCAGTACTTC.

The gene calls are TRBV18 and TRBJ1-1; D remains unclear. This CDR3 is built from 13 residues. V was pared by 11 bases and J by 5 bases, with 18 bases between. Germline CDR1 reads KGHSH; CDR2 reads LQKENI. The CDR3 here is CASSRRMETEAFF. As DNA, the CDR3 is TGTGCCTCCTCGCGACGCATGGAGACTGAAGCTTTCTTT. Variable domain in full (rest from reference TRBV18 and TRBJ1-1): NAGVMQNPRHLVRRRGQEARLRCSPMKGHSHVYWYRQLPEEGLKFMVYLQKENIIDESGMPKERFSAEFPKEGPSILRIQQVVRGDSAAYFCASSRRMETEAFFGQGTRLTVV.

The J gene is TRBJ1-1, the V gene TRBV7-2; TRBD1 is a possible D gene (6 bases). This CDR3 contains 14 residues. Germline values: CDR1 SGHTA, CDR2 FQGNSA. Trimming removed 3 bases at V and 2 bases at J, with 10 bases between. The CDR3 region is CASSFNRANTEAFF. The CDR3 bases are TGTGCCAGCAGCTTTAACAGGGCCAACACTGAAGCTTTCTTT.

V and J are TRBV28 and TRBJ1-2; D may be TRBD1 (5 bases). V gave up 4 bases and J gave up 2 bases, with 17 bases separating them. Germline values: CDR1 MDHEN, CDR2 SYDVKM. The CDR3 is 16 residues long. CDR3 sequence: CASSSAGDGANYGYTF. In DNA, the CDR3 is TGTGCCAGCAGTTCCGCCGGAGATGGGGCAAACTATGGCTACACCTTC.

The chain has TRBV11-3 and TRBJ2-7, with D unresolved. CDR1 SGHNT and CDR2 YENEEA come from the germline V gene. Trimming removed 4 bases from V and 6 bases from J, with 13 bases in between. The CDR3 contains 13 residues. The CDR3 nucleotides are TGTGCCAGCAGCTCCCGGACGTCCGGCGAGCAGTACTTC. Its protein product is CASSSRTSGEQYF.

The J gene is TRBJ2-7, the V gene TRBV29-1; D may be TRBD1 (5 bases). The CDR3 has 15 amino acids. Trimming stripped 2 bases from V and 4 bases from J, with 18 bases between. Germline V gene lookup returns CDR1 SQVTM and CDR2 ANQGSEA. CDR3 nucleotides: TGCAGCGTTGAAAGGCTGGGCAGGGTCCGGTACGAGCAGTACTTC. Translation: CSVERLGRVRYEQYF.

The CDR3: CASSSHRGAEAFF. CDR3 coding DNA: TGTGCCAGTAGTTCGCACAGGGGAGCTGAAGCTTTCTTT. The chain joins TRBV19 to TRBJ1-1; 7 nucleotides align to TRBD1. CDR1 LNHDA and CDR2 SQIVND come from the germline V gene (reference sequence). The CDR3 extends over 13 amino acids. Trimming took 5 bases from V and 6 from J; bases not matched to a gene: 6.

The count of this clone is one. This chain links TRBV5-1 with TRBJ1-1; the D is unclear. This CDR3 contains 13 residues. Germline CDR1 is SGHRS and CDR2 is YFSETQ. V shed 2 bases and J shed 3 bases, with 8 bases lying between them. The CDR3 sequence is CASSLLSDTEAFF. CDR3 in DNA: TGCGCCAGCAGCTTATTATCCGACACTGAAGCTTTCTTT.

J is TRBJ1-5 and V is TRBV20-1; D not resolved. The V end was cut by 3 bases, the J end by 6 bases, with 12 bases between. Germline CDR1 DFQATT, CDR2 SNEGSKA (reference sequence). The length of the CDR3 is 13 residues. In nucleotides, the CDR3 is TGCAGTGCTAGTAAAGGGTTCGGTCAGCCCCAGCATTTT. Translated: CSASKGFGQPQHF.

This sequence joins TRBV12-5 and TRBJ2-7; the match to TRBD1 covers 10 bases. The CDR3 loop spans 14 amino acids. J lost 6 bases, V lost 5 bases, and 7 bases had no gene match. Germline CDR1 and CDR2: LGHNT and FRNRAP. For the CDR3, the DNA is TGTGCTAGTGGTCCGGGGACAGGGGCAATCGAGCAGTACTTC. Amino acids: CASGPGTGAIEQYF.

This rearrangement joins TRBV7-9 to TRBJ1-6, with 8 nucleotides matching TRBD1. The CDR3 extends over 15 amino acids. Germline CDR1 SEHNR, CDR2 FQNEAQ (reference sequence). V was pared by 5 bases and J by 8 bases, with 8 bases of the junction left unmatched. The CDR3 loop reads CASSTDREVDSPLHF. In DNA, the CDR3 is TGTGCCAGCAGCACGGACAGGGAGGTGGATTCACCCCTCCACTTT.

The chain joins TRBV29-1 to TRBJ1-1; D not resolved. The CDR3 has 13 residues. Germline V CDR1 and CDR2: SQVTM, ANQGSEA. Trimming shortened V by 4 bases and J by 0 bases, and 9 bases separated the two germline ends. The CDR3 DNA reads as TGCAGCGTTGTGGCAGACCTGAACACTGAAGCTTTCTTT. Translating gives CSVVADLNTEAFF.

The chain is built from TRBV11-3 and TRBJ1-5, with D perhaps TRBD1 (5 bases). The germline V gene has CDR1 SGHNT and CDR2 YENEEA. V lost 4 bases and J 1 base, leaving 17 bases between the germline ends. The CDR3 runs to 17 residues. The CDR3 reads CASSSVQGMESNQPQHF. In DNA, the CDR3 is TGTGCCAGCAGCTCCGTCCAGGGAATGGAGAGCAATCAGCCCCAGCATTTT.

The gene calls are TRBV7-2 and TRBJ2-3, with TRBD2 matching 8 bases. CDR1 is SGHTA, CDR2 FQGNSA, per germline. V gave up 2 bases and J gave up 6 bases; unmatched junction bases: 7. CDR3 length equals 15 residues. CDR3 sequence reads: CASSLLSLAGDTQYF. The CDR3 DNA is TGTGCCAGCAGCTTACTTAGCCTAGCGGGTGATACGCAGTATTTT.

V usage is TRBV24-1 and J usage is TRBJ1-2; no definite D call. In germline, CDR1 is KGHDR, CDR2 SFDVKD. The V and J ends lost 0 bases and 6 bases respectively, with 4 bases between them. The CDR3 spans 12 residues. The CDR3 region has the DNA TGTGCCACCAGTGATTTGTGGGATGGCTACACCTTC. It encodes CATSDLWDGYTF.

The chain links TRBV18 to TRBJ2-1; D is perhaps TRBD2 (5 bases). Germline V CDR1 and CDR2: KGHSH, LQKENI. This CDR3 spans 15 amino acids. Trimming pared 2 bases from V and 2 bases from J, leaving 10 bases between. CDR3 protein: CASSPNQRTYNEQFF. The CDR3 DNA sequence: TGTGCCAGCTCACCAAACCAGCGGACCTACAATGAGCAGTTCTTC.

The rearrangement uses TRBV2 and TRBJ2-2, with D possibly matching TRBD1 (5 bases). Germline V gene lookup returns CDR1 SNHLY and CDR2 FYNNEI. V was shortened by 7 bases and J by 4 bases, with 13 bases between the two germline ends. The length of the CDR3 is 14 residues. CDR3 sequence: CASTTRQSTGELFF. The DNA for the CDR3 is TGTGCCAGCACAACAAGACAGAGCACCGGGGAGCTGTTTTTT.

The V gene is TRBV28, the J gene TRBJ1-6, with no clear D. Germline CDR1 and CDR2: MDHEN and SYDVKM. The CDR3 has 12 residues. V lost 7 bases and J 6 bases, leaving 7 bases between the germline ends. As DNA, the CDR3 is TGTGCCAGCACTCAACTTAATTCACCCCTCCACTTT. Translation gives CASTQLNSPLHF.

V is TRBV4-3 and J is TRBJ1-3; no clear D gene. Germline CDR1 and CDR2: LGHNA and YSLEER. The CDR3 length is 16 residues. Trimming pared 2 bases from V and 0 bases from J, leaving 11 bases between. The CDR3 region is CASSQSLQTSGNTIYF. CDR3 nucleotides: TGCGCCAGCAGCCAATCTTTGCAAACCTCTGGAAACACCATATATTTT.

This clone was seen a single time. The CDR3: CASSLRLAGELYNEQFF. The DNA for the CDR3 is TGCGCCAGCAGCTTAAGACTAGCGGGGGAACTATACAATGAGCAGTTCTTC. V gene TRBV5-1 combines with J gene TRBJ2-1; TRBD2 agrees at 12 bases. The V gene end was trimmed by 2 bases and the J gene end by 4 bases; junction bases not matched to a gene: 7. Looked up from germline, CDR1 is SGHRS and CDR2 is YFSETQ. The CDR3 sequence is 17 residues long.

The rearrangement links TRBV6-5 to TRBJ1-2; D gene uncertain. The CDR3 runs to 15 residues. The germline V gene has CDR1 MNHEY and CDR2 SVGAGI. V was cut by 0 bases and J by 0 bases, with 8 bases left in between. The CDR3 region has the DNA TGTGCCAGCAGTTACTCAGGGAAAGCTAACTATGGCTACACCTTC. This translates into CASSYSGKANYGYTF.

The chain is built from TRBV5-1 and TRBJ1-5; 8 nucleotides line up with TRBD1. The trim removed 0 bases at V and 7 bases at J, leaving 6 bases unmatched. The V gene's germline CDR1 is SGHRS and CDR2 YFSETQ. CDR3 length: 15 residues. The CDR3 nucleotides are TGCGCCAGCAGCTTGGGGACAGGGTCGAGACAGCCCCAGCATTTT. It specifies CASSLGTGSRQPQHF.